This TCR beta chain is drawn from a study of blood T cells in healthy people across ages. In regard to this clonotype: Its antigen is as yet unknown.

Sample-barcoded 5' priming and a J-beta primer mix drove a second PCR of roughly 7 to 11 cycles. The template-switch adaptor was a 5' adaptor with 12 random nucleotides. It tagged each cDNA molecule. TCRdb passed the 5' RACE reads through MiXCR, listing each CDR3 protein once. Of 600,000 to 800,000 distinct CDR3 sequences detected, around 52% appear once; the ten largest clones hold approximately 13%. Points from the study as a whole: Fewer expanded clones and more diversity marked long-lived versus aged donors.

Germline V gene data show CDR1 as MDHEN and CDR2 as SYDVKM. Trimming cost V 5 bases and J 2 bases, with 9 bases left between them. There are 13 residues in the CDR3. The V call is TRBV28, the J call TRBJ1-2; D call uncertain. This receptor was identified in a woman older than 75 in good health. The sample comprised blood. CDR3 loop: CASSVEQNYGYTF. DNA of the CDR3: TGTGCCAGCAGTGTCGAACAGAACTATGGCTACACCTTC.